What follows are 24 T cell receptor beta chains derived from one specimen sequenced in a study of cytotoxic CD8 clonotypes in ibrutinib-treated CLL. Clones were read by immunoSEQ multiplex PCR, and TCRdb kept only the in-frame ones, dropping some. The table has about 200,000 clones, just over 70% seen once. Sequenced here: PBMCs, sampled after 12 months of ibrutinib treatment. The source of these receptors is a human donor with chronic lymphocytic leukemia.

The chain uses TRBV29-1 and TRBJ2-5, with D uncertain. The CDR3 spans 12 residues. Germline V CDR1 and CDR2: SQVTM, ANQGSEA. Deletions cut 6 bases from V and 5 bases from J, with 13 bases between. The CDR3 DNA reads TGCAGCGTGGACCAGGCTCCGGAGACCCAGTACTTC. Residues: CSVDQAPETQYF.

The chain carries TRBV30 and TRBJ1-5, with D unclear. Deletions cut 1 base from V and 4 bases from J, with 11 bases between. This CDR3 comprises 14 residues. Germline CDR1 reads GTSNPN; CDR2 reads SVGIG (reference sequence). CDR3 sequence: CAWSGSGRNQPQHF. In nucleotides, the CDR3 is TGTGCCTGGAGTGGGTCCGGGAGAAATCAGCCCCAGCATTTT.

The rearrangement links TRBV5-5 to TRBJ2-7; perhaps TRBD1 as D (6 bases). The germline gives CDR1 SGHKS, CDR2 YYEKEE (reference sequence). The CDR3 is made up of 14 amino acids. V was clipped by 1 base and J by 5 bases, with 13 bases between them. The DNA of the CDR3 is TGTGCCAGCAGCTTGACAGGGCTGGACAACGAGCAGTACTTC. It translates to CASSLTGLDNEQYF.

The gene calls are TRBV29-1 and TRBJ1-2; the D is unclear. The CDR3 runs 14 residues. CDR1 is SQVTM, CDR2 ANQGSEA, per germline. V gave up 0 bases and J gave up 2 bases, with 10 bases separating them. The CDR3 region has the DNA TGCAGCGTTGAAGATTTAAGGAGCAACTATGGCTACACCTTC. This codes for CSVEDLRSNYGYTF. The full variable domain, its missing parts supplied by reference TRBV29-1 and TRBJ1-2, is SAVISQKPSRDICQRGTSLTIQCQVDSQVTMMFWYRQQPGQSLTLIATANQGSEATYESGFVIDKFPISRPNLTFSTLTVSNMSPEDSSIYLCSVEDLRSNYGYTFGSGTRLTVV.

This chain links TRBV6-6 with TRBJ2-1, with TRBD1 matching over 10 bases. The V segment lost 1 base and the J segment 6 bases; nucleotides outside the gene matches: 3. There are 15 residues in the CDR3. Germline values: CDR1 MNHNY, CDR2 SVGAGI (reference sequence). The CDR3 coding sequence is TGTGCCAGCAGTTACTTAGGGACAGGGGTCAATGAGCAGTTCTTC. Residues: CASSYLGTGVNEQFF.

This clone turned up a few times. The chain combines TRBV28 with TRBJ2-7, with 10 bases that match TRBD2. This CDR3 spans 16 amino acids. The germline V gene encodes CDR1 MDHEN and CDR2 SYDVKM. V shed 6 bases and J 2 bases; nucleotides not matched to a gene: 10. The CDR3 loop is CASSYSSGRGTYEQYF. The CDR3, as DNA: TGTGCCAGCAGCTATAGCAGCGGGAGGGGCACCTACGAGCAGTACTTC. Full variable domain (outside the CDR3, taken from reference TRBV28 and TRBJ2-7): DVKVTQSSRYLVKRTGEKVFLECVQDMDHENMFWYRQDPGLGLRLIYFSYDVKMKEKGDIPEGYSVSREKKERFSLILESASTNQTSMYLCASSYSSGRGTYEQYFGPGTRLTVT.

The rearrangement uses TRBV6-9 and TRBJ2-6; maybe TRBD1 (5 bases). The CDR3 sequence is 15 residues long. Germline V gene lookup returns CDR1 MNHGY and CDR2 SVAAGI. V lost 7 bases and J 2 bases, leaving 12 bases between the germline ends. The CDR3 is CASITIGAGANVLTF. The CDR3 region has the DNA TGTGCCAGCATTACCATAGGGGCTGGGGCCAACGTCCTGACTTTC.

J is TRBJ1-1 and V is TRBV9; D uncertain. Germline assignment: CDR1 SGDLS and CDR2 YYNGEE. The CDR3 runs 13 residues. V lost 0 bases and J 1 base, leaving 4 bases between the germline ends. DNA of the CDR3: TGTGCCAGCAGCGTAGACGGGAACACTGAAGCTTTCTTT. Translated, it gives CASSVDGNTEAFF.

The chain is built from TRBV30 and TRBJ2-2; no reliable D call. The CDR3 sequence is 16 residues long. Trimming cost V 0 bases and J 1 base, with 12 bases left between them. CDR1 is GTSNPN, CDR2 SVGIG, per germline (reference sequence). The CDR3 reads CAWSVGPRGNTGELFF. DNA of the CDR3: TGTGCCTGGAGTGTTGGGCCTAGAGGGAACACCGGGGAGCTGTTTTTT. The full variable domain, its missing parts supplied by reference TRBV30 and TRBJ2-2, is SQTIHQWPATLVQPVGSPLSLECTVEGTSNPNLYWYRQAAGRGLQLLFYSVGIGQISSEVPQNLSASRPQDRQFILSSKKLLLSDSGFYLCAWSVGPRGNTGELFFGEGSRLTVL.

This chain uses TRBV30 with TRBJ1-4; TRBD1 matches 9 bases. Germline V lookup: CDR1 GTSNPN, CDR2 SVGIG (reference sequence). The CDR3 runs 14 residues. J was trimmed by 11 bases and V by 4 bases; bases with no gene match: 11. CDR3 sequence (DNA): TGTGCCTGGAAGTTCTCTCGGACAGGGGATAAACTGTTTTTT. Amino acids: CAWKFSRTGDKLFF. The full variable domain, completed using reference TRBV30 and TRBJ1-4, is SQTIHQWPATLVQPVGSPLSLECTVEGTSNPNLYWYRQAAGRGLQLLFYSVGIGQISSEVPQNLSASRPQDRQFILSSKKLLLSDSGFYLCAWKFSRTGDKLFFGSGTQLSVL.

V and J are TRBV4-2 and TRBJ1-2; D is uncertain. Germline assignment: CDR1 LGHNA and CDR2 YNFKEQ. The CDR3 totals 11 residues. Trimming stripped 10 bases from V and 7 bases from J, with 13 bases between. The CDR3 region is CAISIGSGYTF. CDR3 DNA sequence: TGTGCCATCTCGATTGGGAGTGGCTACACCTTC.

This chain connects TRBV11-2 to TRBJ2-1; TRBD2 aligns across 8 bases. Germline assignment: CDR1 SGHAT and CDR2 FQNNGV. The CDR3 has 16 amino acids. The V segment lost 5 bases and the J segment 6 bases; nucleotides outside the gene matches: 12. The CDR3 nucleotides read TGTGCCAGCAGCCCCCTAAGAGCGGGGGTGAGCAATGAGCAGTTCTTC. As protein: CASSPLRAGVSNEQFF.

The CDR3, as DNA: TGTGCCAGCATCCCGGACATCACGGGAGCTTTCTTT. This codes for CASIPDITGAFF. This chain joins TRBV11-3 and TRBJ1-1; TRBD1 is a possible D gene (5 bases). The CDR3 covers 12 residues. Germline loops: CDR1 SGHNT, CDR2 YENEEA. V lost 7 bases and J lost 10, with 16 bases in between.

The chain employs TRBV7-9 and TRBJ1-1, with 8 positions matching TRBD1. Germline V gene lookup returns CDR1 SEHNR and CDR2 FQNEAQ (reference sequence). After removal of 5 bases from V and 7 bases from J, the junction contained 12 bases not matched to a gene. This CDR3 spans 15 amino acids. The CDR3 nucleotides are TGTGCCAGCAGCGCTGCACAGGGGGGGTTAGGTGAAGCTTTCTTT. This sequence encodes CASSAAQGGLGEAFF.

The table lists this clone with a few counts. Germline and junction disagree at one end, which may indicate a read error. The gene calls are TRBV7-7 and TRBJ2-3; 8 bases map to TRBD1. The V gene's germline CDR1 is SSHAT and CDR2 FNYEAQ (reference sequence). CDR3 length equals 16 residues. Written as DNA, the CDR3 is TGTGCTAGCAGCTTAACGGGACAGGCGCCTTCAGATACGCAGTATTTT. Translated, it gives CASSLTGQAPSDTQYF.

This clone was seen repeatedly, ten times or more. J is TRBJ1-4 and V is TRBV5-4; TRBD1 might be the D (6 bases). The germline V gene has CDR1 SGHNT and CDR2 YYREEE (reference sequence). This CDR3 is built from 14 residues. The V end was cut by 4 bases, the J end by 6 bases, with 13 bases between. CDR3 region: CASSVKTGDEKLFF. For the CDR3, the DNA is TGTGCCAGCAGCGTAAAGACAGGAGATGAAAAACTGTTTTTT.

V gene TRBV6-1 combines with J gene TRBJ2-7, with D perhaps TRBD1 (5 bases). The CDR3 has 14 residues. V was shortened by 2 bases and J by 7 bases, with 15 bases between the two germline ends. The germline V gene encodes CDR1 MNHNS and CDR2 SASEGT. CDR3 in amino acids: CASSESVGVDEQYF. CDR3 bases: TGTGCCAGCAGTGAATCTGTAGGGGTGGATGAGCAGTACTTC.

The gene calls are TRBV19 and TRBJ1-1; possibly TRBD1 for D (6 bases). The CDR3 consists of 13 residues. Germline values: CDR1 LNHDA, CDR2 SQIVND (reference sequence). Trimming took 7 bases from V and 5 from J, leaving 14 bases between them. The CDR3 is CASKPRGLTEAFF. CDR3 bases: TGTGCCAGTAAACCTAGGGGGTTGACTGAAGCTTTCTTT.

The chain couples TRBV7-8 to TRBJ1-1, with D tentatively TRBD1 (6 bases). Germline CDR1 is SGHVS and CDR2 is FQNEAQ. Between the trimmed V and J ends, which lost 3 bases and 1 base, there was a span of 15 bases. This CDR3 is 16 amino acids long. In DNA, the CDR3 is TGTGCCAGCAGCTTCTGGGACACCCTCCGGAACACTGAAGCTTTCTTT. It is translated as CASSFWDTLRNTEAFF.

V and J are TRBV4-3 and TRBJ2-3; D might be TRBD1 (5 bases). Trimming shortened V by 4 bases and J by 1 base, and 9 bases separated the two germline ends. The CDR3 length is 14 residues. The germline V gene encodes CDR1 LGHNA and CDR2 YSLEER. In nucleotides, the CDR3 is TGCGCCAGCAGCCGACAGATACGCACAGATACGCAGTATTTT. Amino acid sequence: CASSRQIRTDTQYF.

In this sample, this clone turned up a few times. Its ends do not fully match the called genes, so a read error is possible. The chain is built from TRBV7-7 and TRBJ2-5, with D possibly being TRBD1 (5 bases). The germline gives CDR1 SSHAT, CDR2 FNYEAQ (reference sequence). The CDR3 sequence is 14 residues long. CDR3 sequence reads: CASSPTLGHETQYF. CDR3 DNA: TGTGCTAGCAGCCCCACCCTGGGGCACGAGACCCAGTACTTC.

Comments on this clone: The sample carries other DNA sequences with the same CDR3. The V call is TRBV30, the J call TRBJ1-5; no clear D. CDR3 length: 12 residues. CDR1 and CDR2 (germline): GTSNPN, SVGIG (reference sequence). The V gene lost 1 base and the J gene lost 4 bases, with 5 bases spanning the gap. The CDR3 protein is CAWSGSNQPQHF. The CDR3 bases are TGTGCCTGGAGTGGCAGTAATCAGCCCCAGCATTTT.

The rearrangement links TRBV7-3 to TRBJ2-3; unclear D gene. This CDR3 has 13 amino acids. The V and J ends lost 4 bases and 3 bases respectively, with 8 bases between them. From germline, CDR1 is SGHTA and CDR2 FQGTGA. CDR3 sequence reads: CASSSRLTDTQYF. CDR3 coding DNA: TGTGCCAGCAGCTCAAGATTAACAGATACGCAGTATTTT.

The chain is built from TRBV7-3 and TRBJ1-1; TRBD1 aligns across 7 bases. Per the germline V gene, CDR1 is SGHTA and CDR2 is FQGTGA. The junction had 13 bases not matched to a gene; V was cut back by 5 bases and J by 4 bases. This CDR3 has 16 amino acids. CDR3 bases: TGTGCCAGCAGCCCCAGGGAAGGGGGCAAGTTCACTGAAGCTTTCTTT. Translated, it gives CASSPREGGKFTEAFF.